What follows is one TCR beta chain and its context. Germline V lookup: CDR1 SQVTM, CDR2 ANQGSEA. The CDR3 runs to 15 residues. This specimen comes from a study of T cells expressing NK-cell markers. TCRdb derives one entry per CDR3 protein from the 5' RACE reads, leaving out DNA. This sample's table has 500,000 to 700,000 distinct CDR3 sequences. The chain carries TRBV29-1 and TRBJ2-7; the D call of TRBD2 rests on TCRdb alone, since no DNA is present to check it. The material sequenced was blood T cells: a sorted CD56 or NKG2C T cell subset, CD4+ or CD8+ T cells, or bulk PBMC T cells (not recorded which). This clonotype originated in a man between 18 and 35 years old in good health. Here the CDR3 reads CSVGDGTGLNYEQYF.